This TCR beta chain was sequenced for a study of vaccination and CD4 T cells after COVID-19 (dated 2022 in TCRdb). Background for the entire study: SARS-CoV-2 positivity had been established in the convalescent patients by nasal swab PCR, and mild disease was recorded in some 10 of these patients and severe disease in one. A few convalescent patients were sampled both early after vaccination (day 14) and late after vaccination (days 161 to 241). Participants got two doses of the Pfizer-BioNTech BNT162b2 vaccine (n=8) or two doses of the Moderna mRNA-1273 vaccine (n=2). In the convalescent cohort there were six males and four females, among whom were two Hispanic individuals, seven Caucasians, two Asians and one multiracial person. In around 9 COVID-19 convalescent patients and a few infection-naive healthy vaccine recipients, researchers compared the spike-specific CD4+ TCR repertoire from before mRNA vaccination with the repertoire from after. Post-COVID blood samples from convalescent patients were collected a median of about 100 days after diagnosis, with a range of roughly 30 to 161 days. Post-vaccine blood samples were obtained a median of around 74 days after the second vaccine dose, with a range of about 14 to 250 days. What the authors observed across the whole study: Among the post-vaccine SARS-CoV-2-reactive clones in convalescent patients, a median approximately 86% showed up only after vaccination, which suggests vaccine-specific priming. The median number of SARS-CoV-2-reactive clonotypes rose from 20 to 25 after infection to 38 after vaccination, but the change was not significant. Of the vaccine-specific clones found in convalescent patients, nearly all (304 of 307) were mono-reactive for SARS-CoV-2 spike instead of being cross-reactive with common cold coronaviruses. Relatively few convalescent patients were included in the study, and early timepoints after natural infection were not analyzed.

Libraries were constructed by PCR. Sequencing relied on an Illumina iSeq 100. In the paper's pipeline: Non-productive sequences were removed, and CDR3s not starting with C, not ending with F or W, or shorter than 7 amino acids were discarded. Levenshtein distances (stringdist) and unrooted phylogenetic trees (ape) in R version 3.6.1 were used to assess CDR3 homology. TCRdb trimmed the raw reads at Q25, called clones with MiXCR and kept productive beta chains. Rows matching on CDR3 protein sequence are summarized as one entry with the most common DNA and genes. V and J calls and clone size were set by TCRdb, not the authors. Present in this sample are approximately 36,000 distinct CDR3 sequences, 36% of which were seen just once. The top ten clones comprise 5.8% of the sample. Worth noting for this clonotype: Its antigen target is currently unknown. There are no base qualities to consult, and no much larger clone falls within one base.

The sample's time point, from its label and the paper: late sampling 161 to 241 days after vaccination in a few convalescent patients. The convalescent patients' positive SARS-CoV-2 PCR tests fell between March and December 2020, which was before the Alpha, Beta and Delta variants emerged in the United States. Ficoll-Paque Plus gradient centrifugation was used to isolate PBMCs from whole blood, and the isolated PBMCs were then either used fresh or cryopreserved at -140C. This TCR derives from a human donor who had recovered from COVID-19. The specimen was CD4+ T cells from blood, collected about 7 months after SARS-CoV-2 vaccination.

The CDR3 reads as follows: CASSERRLGPDTEAFF. The DNA sequence reads TGCGCCAGCAGCGAGAGACGCCTAGGACCGGACACTGAAGCTTTCTTT. The V gene is TRBV10-1 and the J gene is TRBJ1-1, with the identity of the D gene unclear. Trimming takes 6 bases from V and 3 bases from J, and the germline ends sit 20 bases apart. The germline V gene (reference sequence) yields WNHNN for CDR1 and SYGVQD for CDR2. The CDR3 covers 16 residues, taking in both the cysteine and the phenylalanine. Only the CDR3 DNA is retained, 48 bases long and in frame from the first base.